This entry lists 11 T cell receptor beta chains sequenced from one sample in a study of shared clonotypes between healthy human individuals. Generated by immunoSEQ multiplex PCR, the TCRdb table keeps only in-frame clones and is missing some. Altogether about 470,000 clones are present, roughly 77% being singletons, with the ten largest covering approximately 13%. The sequencing input was PBMCs. These receptors were taken from a woman aged 40 to 50 in good health. Some clones in this sample may be carry-over from other donors' samples.

The chain has TRBV5-1 and TRBJ2-1; 7 bases agree with TRBD2. The CDR3 sequence is 15 residues long. The V gene's germline CDR1 is SGHRS and CDR2 YFSETQ. V was clipped by 4 bases and J by 1 base; unmatched bases: 5. The CDR3 DNA follows: TGCGCCAGCAGCCGAAGCGGGACTTCCTACAATGAGCAGTTCTTC. Its protein product is CASSRSGTSYNEQFF.

The gene calls are TRBV5-4 and TRBJ1-1; tentatively, D is TRBD1 (5 bases). CDR3 size: 15 residues. Germline-derived CDR1 and CDR2 are SGHNT and YYREEE (reference sequence). V was cut by 4 bases and J by 5 bases, with 18 bases left in between. The CDR3 region is CASSPRGRVRTEAFF. The CDR3 nucleotides read TGTGCCAGCAGCCCCCGAGGCAGGGTAAGGACTGAAGCTTTCTTT.

Points on this clone: Other DNA variants within this sample encode the same CDR3. The chain combines TRBV19 with TRBJ1-5; 10 bases align to TRBD1. Per the germline V gene, CDR1 is LNHDA and CDR2 is SQIVND (reference sequence). This CDR3 contains 16 residues. V dropped 4 bases and J dropped 3; count of bases not matched to a gene: 6. DNA of the CDR3: TGTGCCAGTAGTACCCCCGGACAGGGGGTCAATCAGCCCCAGCATTTT. It specifies CASSTPGQGVNQPQHF.

J is TRBJ2-3 and V is TRBV29-1; tentatively, D is TRBD2 (6 bases). V dropped 1 base and J dropped 8 bases, with 10 bases sitting between them. The CDR3 length is 12 residues. The germline V gene encodes CDR1 SQVTM and CDR2 ANQGSEA. The CDR3 bases are TGCAGCGTTGAAGCTGCGGGGAGTACGCAGTATTTT. Encoded protein: CSVEAAGSTQYF.

The J gene is TRBJ1-4, the V gene TRBV6-1, with TRBD1 matching 9 bases. The V gene end was trimmed by 6 bases and the J gene end by 8 bases; junction bases not matched to a gene: 7. Germline loops: CDR1 MNHNS, CDR2 SASEGT. The CDR3 totals 14 residues. CDR3 amino acids: CASRRQGGPEKLFF. In nucleotides, the CDR3 is TGTGCCAGCAGGAGACAGGGGGGGCCGGAAAAACTGTTTTTT.

The rearrangement joins TRBV4-1 to TRBJ2-1; D could derive from TRBD1 or TRBD2 (5 bases each). The V end was cut by 0 bases, the J end by 9 bases, with 12 bases between. The CDR3 length is 14 residues. Germline CDR1 MGHRA, CDR2 YSYEKL. CDR3 residues: CASSQEGTYGEQFF. Written as DNA, the CDR3 is TGCGCCAGCAGCCAAGAGGGGACCTACGGTGAGCAGTTCTTC.

The V gene is TRBV7-6, the J gene TRBJ2-7; 8 nucleotides match TRBD1. The CDR3 extends over 16 amino acids. Germline assignment: CDR1 SGHVS and CDR2 FNYEAQ. The ends lost 5 bases at V and 2 bases at J; junction bases unmatched: 11. CDR3 nucleotides: TGTGCCAGCAGCCCTACAGGGGGGCGCCGGGCCTACGAGCAGTACTTC. This translates into CASSPTGGRRAYEQYF.

The V gene is TRBV30, the J gene TRBJ1-1; D is ambiguous. The germline gives CDR1 GTSNPN, CDR2 SVGIG (reference sequence). Deletions cut 4 bases from V and 0 bases from J, with 9 bases between. The CDR3 contains 13 residues. In DNA form, the CDR3 reads TGTGCCTGGAAGGTTGGGTTGAACACTGAAGCTTTCTTT. This encodes CAWKVGLNTEAFF.

The chain uses TRBV7-2 and TRBJ2-7; no reliable D call. The germline V gene encodes CDR1 SGHTA and CDR2 FQGNSA. This CDR3 has 12 amino acids. Trimming cost V 4 bases and J 2 bases, with 6 bases left between them. This CDR3 is CASSSGTYEQYF. CDR3 DNA sequence: TGTGCCAGCAGCTCCGGAACCTACGAGCAGTACTTC.

The chain combines TRBV5-6 with TRBJ2-5, with 10 bases matching TRBD2. This CDR3 is 15 amino acids long. Germline trimming cut 2 bases from V and 5 bases from J; bases unmatched to any gene: 6. Germline lookup yields CDR1 SGHDT and CDR2 YYEEEE. The CDR3 region has the DNA TGTGCCAGCAGCTTTATACTAGCGGGAAGGGAGACCCAGTACTTC. This sequence encodes CASSFILAGRETQYF.

V is TRBV15 and J is TRBJ2-7; 13 nucleotides agree with TRBD2. The CDR3 runs 15 residues. CDR1 LNHNV and CDR2 YYDKDF come from the germline V gene (reference sequence). The V segment lost 1 base and the J segment 4 bases; nucleotides outside the gene matches: 1. CDR3 sequence: CATSRGTSGSYEQYF. The CDR3 DNA follows: TGTGCCACCAGCAGAGGGACTAGCGGGAGTTACGAGCAGTACTTC.